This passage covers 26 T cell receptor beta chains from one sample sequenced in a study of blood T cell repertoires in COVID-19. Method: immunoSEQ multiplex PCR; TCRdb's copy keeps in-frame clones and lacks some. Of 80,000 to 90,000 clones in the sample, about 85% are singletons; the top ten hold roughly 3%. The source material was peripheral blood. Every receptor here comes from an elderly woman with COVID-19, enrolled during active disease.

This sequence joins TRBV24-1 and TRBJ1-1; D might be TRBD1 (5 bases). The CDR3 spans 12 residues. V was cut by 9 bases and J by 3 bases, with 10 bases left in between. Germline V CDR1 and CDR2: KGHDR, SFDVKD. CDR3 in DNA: TGTGCCACCCACCGGGGGGACACTGAAGCTTTCTTT. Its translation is CATHRGDTEAFF.

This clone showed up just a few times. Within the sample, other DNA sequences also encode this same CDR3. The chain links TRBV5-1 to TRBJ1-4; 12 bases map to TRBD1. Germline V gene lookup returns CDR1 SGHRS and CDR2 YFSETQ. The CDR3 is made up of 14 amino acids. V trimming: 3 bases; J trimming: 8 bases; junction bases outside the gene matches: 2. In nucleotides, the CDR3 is TGCGCCAGCAGCTCCGGGACAGGGGGCGAAAAACTGTTTTTT. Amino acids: CASSSGTGGEKLFF. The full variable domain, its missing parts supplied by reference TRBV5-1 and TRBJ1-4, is KAGVTQTPRYLIKTRGQQVTLSCSPISGHRSVSWYQQTPGQGLQFLFEYFSETQRNKGNFPGRFSGRQFSNSRSEMNVSTLELGDSALYLCASSSGTGGEKLFFGSGTQLSVL.

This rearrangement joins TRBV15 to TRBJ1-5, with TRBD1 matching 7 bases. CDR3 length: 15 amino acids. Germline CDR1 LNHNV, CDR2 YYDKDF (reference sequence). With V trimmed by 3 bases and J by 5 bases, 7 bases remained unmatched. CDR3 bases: TGTGCCACCAGCAGCGGGACAGCATCGCATCAGCCCCAGCATTTT. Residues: CATSSGTASHQPQHF. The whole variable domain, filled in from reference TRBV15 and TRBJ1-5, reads DAMVIQNPRYQVTQFGKPVTLSCSQTLNHNVMYWYQQKSSQAPKLLFHYYDKDFNNEADTPDNFQSRRPNTSFCFLDIRSPGLGDTAMYLCATSSGTASHQPQHFGDGTRLSIL.

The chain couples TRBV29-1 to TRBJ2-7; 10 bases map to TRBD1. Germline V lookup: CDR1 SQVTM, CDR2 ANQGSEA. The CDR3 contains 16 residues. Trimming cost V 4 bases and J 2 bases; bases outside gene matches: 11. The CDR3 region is CSVGGSRTGGTYEQYF. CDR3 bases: TGCAGCGTTGGAGGGAGTCGGACAGGGGGGACCTACGAGCAGTACTTC.

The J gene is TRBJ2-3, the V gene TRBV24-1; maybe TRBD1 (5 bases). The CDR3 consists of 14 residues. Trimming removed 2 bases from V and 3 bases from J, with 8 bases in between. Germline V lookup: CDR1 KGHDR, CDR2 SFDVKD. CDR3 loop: CATSDWGRTDTQYF. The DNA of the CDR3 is TGTGCCACCAGTGATTGGGGCAGGACAGATACGCAGTATTTT.

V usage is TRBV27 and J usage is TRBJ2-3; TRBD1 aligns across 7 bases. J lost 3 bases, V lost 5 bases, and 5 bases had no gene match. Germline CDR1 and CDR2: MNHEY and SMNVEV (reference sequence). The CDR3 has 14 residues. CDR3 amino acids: CASSGYRGTDTQYF. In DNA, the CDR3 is TGTGCCAGCAGTGGCTACAGGGGAACAGATACGCAGTATTTT.

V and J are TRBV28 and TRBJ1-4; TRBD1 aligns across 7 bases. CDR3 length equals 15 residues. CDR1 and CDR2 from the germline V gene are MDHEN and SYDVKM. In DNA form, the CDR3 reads TGTAAAATGGTGCCCGGACAGGCGACTAATGAAAAACTGTTTTTT. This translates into CKMVPGQATNEKLFF.

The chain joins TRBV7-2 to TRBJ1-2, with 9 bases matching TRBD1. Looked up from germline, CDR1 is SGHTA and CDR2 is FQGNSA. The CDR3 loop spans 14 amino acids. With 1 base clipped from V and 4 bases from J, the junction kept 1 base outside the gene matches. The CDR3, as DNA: TGTGCCAGCAGCTTAGTGACAGGGGGCTATGGCTACACCTTC. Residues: CASSLVTGGYGYTF.

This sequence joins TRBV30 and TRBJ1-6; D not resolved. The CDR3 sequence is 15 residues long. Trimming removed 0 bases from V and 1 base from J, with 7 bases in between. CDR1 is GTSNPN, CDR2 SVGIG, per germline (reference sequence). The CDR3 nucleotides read TGTGCCTGGAGTGTGACTGGGTCCTATAATTCACCCCTCCACTTT. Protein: CAWSVTGSYNSPLHF.

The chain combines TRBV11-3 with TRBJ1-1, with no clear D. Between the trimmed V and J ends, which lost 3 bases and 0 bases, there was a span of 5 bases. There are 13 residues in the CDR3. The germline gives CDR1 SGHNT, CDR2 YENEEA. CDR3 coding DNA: TGTGCCAGCAGCTTGGAGCTGAACACTGAAGCTTTCTTT. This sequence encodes CASSLELNTEAFF.

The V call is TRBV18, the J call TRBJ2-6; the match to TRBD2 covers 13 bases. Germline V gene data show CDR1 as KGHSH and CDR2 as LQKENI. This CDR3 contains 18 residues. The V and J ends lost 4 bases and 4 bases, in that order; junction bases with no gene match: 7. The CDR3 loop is CASSRGLAGVAGANVLTF. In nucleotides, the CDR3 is TGTGCCAGCTCACGTGGACTAGCGGGAGTAGCAGGGGCCAACGTCCTGACTTTC.

CDR3 DNA: TGTGCCAGCAGTTTGCCGGGTTACGAGCAGTACTTC. It encodes CASSLPGYEQYF. J is TRBJ2-7 and V is TRBV27, with D uncertain. This CDR3 comprises 12 residues. Germline V lookup: CDR1 MNHEY, CDR2 SMNVEV (reference sequence). The V end was cut by 3 bases, the J end by 4 bases, with 7 bases between.

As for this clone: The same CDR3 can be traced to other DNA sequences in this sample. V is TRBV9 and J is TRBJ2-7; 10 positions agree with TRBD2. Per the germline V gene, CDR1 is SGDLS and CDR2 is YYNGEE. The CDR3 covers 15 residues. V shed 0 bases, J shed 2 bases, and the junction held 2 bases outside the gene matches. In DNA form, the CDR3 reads TGTGCCAGCAGCGTAGCTAGCGGGGGCGCCTACGAGCAGTACTTC. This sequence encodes CASSVASGGAYEQYF.

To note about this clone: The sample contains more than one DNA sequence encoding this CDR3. CDR3 sequence (DNA): TGTGCCAGCTCACCACGACAGAACACTGAAGCTTTCTTT. Amino acids: CASSPRQNTEAFF. The chain uses TRBV18 and TRBJ1-1; D not resolved. Germline V lookup: CDR1 KGHSH, CDR2 LQKENI. V was clipped by 1 base and J by 1 base, with 4 bases between them. CDR3 size: 13 residues.

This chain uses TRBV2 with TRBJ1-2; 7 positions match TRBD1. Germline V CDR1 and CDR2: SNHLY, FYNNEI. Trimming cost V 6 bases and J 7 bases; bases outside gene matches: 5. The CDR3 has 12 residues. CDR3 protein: CASSGQVAGYTF. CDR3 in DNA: TGTGCCAGCAGCGGACAGGTGGCTGGCTACACCTTC.

The CDR3 DNA follows: TGCGCCAGCAGTCAATTAATGGGGCAAGGGTGGCAAGAGACCCAGTACTTC. Its protein product is CASSQLMGQGWQETQYF. This chain connects TRBV23-1 to TRBJ2-5, with D possibly being TRBD1 (5 bases). TRBV23-1 is classed as an ORF, of uncertain function. Trimming shortened V by 1 base and J by 2 bases, and 17 bases separated the two germline ends. This CDR3 has 17 amino acids.

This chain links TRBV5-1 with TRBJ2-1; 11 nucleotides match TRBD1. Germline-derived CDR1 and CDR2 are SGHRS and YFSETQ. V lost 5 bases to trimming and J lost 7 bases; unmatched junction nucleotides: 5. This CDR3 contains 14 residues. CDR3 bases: TGCGCCAGCAGACCGGGACAGGGGGTAAATGAGCAGTTCTTC. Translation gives CASRPGQGVNEQFF.

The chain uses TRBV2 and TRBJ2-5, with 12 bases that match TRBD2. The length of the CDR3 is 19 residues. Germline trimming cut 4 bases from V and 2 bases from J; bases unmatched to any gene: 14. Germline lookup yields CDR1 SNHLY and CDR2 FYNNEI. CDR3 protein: CASSASLGLAGAQQETQYF. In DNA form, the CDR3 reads TGTGCCAGCAGTGCCTCCCTGGGACTAGCGGGCGCCCAACAAGAGACCCAGTACTTC.

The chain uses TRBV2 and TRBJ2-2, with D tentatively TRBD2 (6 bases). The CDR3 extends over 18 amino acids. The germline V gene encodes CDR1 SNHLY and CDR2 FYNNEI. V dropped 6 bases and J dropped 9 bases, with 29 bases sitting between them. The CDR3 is CASSDRREWPGSRRELFF. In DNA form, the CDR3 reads TGTGCCAGCAGCGACCGGCGGGAATGGCCAGGTAGTCGACGGGAGCTGTTTTTT.

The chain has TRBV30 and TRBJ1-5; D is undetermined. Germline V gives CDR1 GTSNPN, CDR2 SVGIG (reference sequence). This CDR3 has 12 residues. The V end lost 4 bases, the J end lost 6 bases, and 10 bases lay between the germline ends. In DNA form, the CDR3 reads TGTGCCTGGAAGCCCCCCGGTCAGCCCCAGCATTTT. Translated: CAWKPPGQPQHF. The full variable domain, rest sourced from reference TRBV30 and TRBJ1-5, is SQTIHQWPATLVQPVGSPLSLECTVEGTSNPNLYWYRQAAGRGLQLLFYSVGIGQISSEVPQNLSASRPQDRQFILSSKKLLLSDSGFYLCAWKPPGQPQHFGDGTRLSIL.

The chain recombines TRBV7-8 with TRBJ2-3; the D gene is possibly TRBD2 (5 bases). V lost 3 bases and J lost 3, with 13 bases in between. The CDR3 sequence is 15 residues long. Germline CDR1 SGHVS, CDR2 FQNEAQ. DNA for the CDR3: TGTGCCAGCAGCTTTAAGAGCGGTGATACAGATACGCAGTATTTT. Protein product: CASSFKSGDTDTQYF.

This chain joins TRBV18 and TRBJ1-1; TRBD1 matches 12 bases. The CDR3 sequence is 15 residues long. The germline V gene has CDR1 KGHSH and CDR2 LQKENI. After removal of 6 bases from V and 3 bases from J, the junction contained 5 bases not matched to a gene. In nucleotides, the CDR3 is TGTGCCAGCTCGGGGACAGGGGGCCTTGACACTGAAGCTTTCTTT. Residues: CASSGTGGLDTEAFF.

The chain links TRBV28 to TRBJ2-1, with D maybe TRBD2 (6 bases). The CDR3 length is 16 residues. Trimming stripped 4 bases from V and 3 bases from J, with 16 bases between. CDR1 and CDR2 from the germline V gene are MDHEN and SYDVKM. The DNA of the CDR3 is TGTGCCAGCAGTTCCCCCATCGGGAGAAGCTACAATGAGCAGTTCTTC. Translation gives CASSSPIGRSYNEQFF. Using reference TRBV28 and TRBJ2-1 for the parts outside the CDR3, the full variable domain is DVKVTQSSRYLVKRTGEKVFLECVQDMDHENMFWYRQDPGLGLRLIYFSYDVKMKEKGDIPEGYSVSREKKERFSLILESASTNQTSMYLCASSSPIGRSYNEQFFGPGTRLTVL.

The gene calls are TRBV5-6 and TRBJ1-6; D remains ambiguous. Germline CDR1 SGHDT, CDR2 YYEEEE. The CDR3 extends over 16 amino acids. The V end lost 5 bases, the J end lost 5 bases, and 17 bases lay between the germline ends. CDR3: CASSSLSISDNSPLHF. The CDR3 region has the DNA TGTGCCAGCAGTTCTCTTTCCATAAGCGATAATTCACCCCTCCACTTT.

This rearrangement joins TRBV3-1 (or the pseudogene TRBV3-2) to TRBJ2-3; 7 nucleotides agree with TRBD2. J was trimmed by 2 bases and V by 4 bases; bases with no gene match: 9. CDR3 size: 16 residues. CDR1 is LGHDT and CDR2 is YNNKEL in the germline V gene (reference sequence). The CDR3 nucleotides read TGTGCCAGCAGCCGGACCGGGACTACCTTCACAGATACGCAGTATTTT. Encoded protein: CASSRTGTTFTDTQYF.

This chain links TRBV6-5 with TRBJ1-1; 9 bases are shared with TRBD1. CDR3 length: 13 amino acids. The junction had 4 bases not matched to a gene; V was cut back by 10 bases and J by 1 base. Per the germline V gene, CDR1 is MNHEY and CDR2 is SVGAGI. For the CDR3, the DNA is TGTGCCATCCACAGGGGGCCGAACACTGAAGCTTTCTTT. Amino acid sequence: CAIHRGPNTEAFF.